The 3 T cell receptor beta chains below were found in one sample sequenced in a study of shared clonotypes between healthy human individuals. Measured with immunoSEQ multiplex PCR; TCRdb has only the in-frame clones, and not every one. This table holds about 490,000 clones, roughly 85% found once. Sequenced sample: PBMCs. Receptors were obtained from a woman between 35 and 50 years old in good health. Some clones in this sample may be carry-over from other donors' samples.

This clone was counted once. This rearrangement joins TRBV6-4 to TRBJ2-5; possibly TRBD2 for D (5 bases). The CDR3 is made up of 17 amino acids. Trimming took 0 bases from V and 5 from J, leaving 19 bases between them. Germline CDR1 is MRHNA and CDR2 is SNTAGT. CDR3 protein: CASSDSRGPLVGETQYF. In DNA, the CDR3 is TGTGCCAGCAGTGACTCTCGCGGGCCTCTTGTGGGCGAGACCCAGTACTTC.

The chain carries TRBV19 and TRBJ1-3; 7 nucleotides align to TRBD1. Germline trimming cut 0 bases from V and 3 bases from J; bases unmatched to any gene: 2. Germline assignment: CDR1 LNHDA and CDR2 SQIVND (reference sequence). This CDR3 comprises 15 residues. The CDR3 region is CASSIDRTGGNTIYF. The CDR3 coding sequence is TGTGCCAGTAGTATAGACCGGACAGGTGGAAACACCATATATTTT.

The chain combines TRBV5-1 with TRBJ2-6; no clear D. The CDR3 totals 15 residues. V was shortened by 0 bases and J by 3 bases, with 7 bases between the two germline ends. Germline V gene lookup returns CDR1 SGHRS and CDR2 YFSETQ. CDR3 nucleotides: TGCGCCAGCAGCTTGGCAGTCCTTGGGGCCAACGTCCTGACTTTC. Its protein product is CASSLAVLGANVLTF.